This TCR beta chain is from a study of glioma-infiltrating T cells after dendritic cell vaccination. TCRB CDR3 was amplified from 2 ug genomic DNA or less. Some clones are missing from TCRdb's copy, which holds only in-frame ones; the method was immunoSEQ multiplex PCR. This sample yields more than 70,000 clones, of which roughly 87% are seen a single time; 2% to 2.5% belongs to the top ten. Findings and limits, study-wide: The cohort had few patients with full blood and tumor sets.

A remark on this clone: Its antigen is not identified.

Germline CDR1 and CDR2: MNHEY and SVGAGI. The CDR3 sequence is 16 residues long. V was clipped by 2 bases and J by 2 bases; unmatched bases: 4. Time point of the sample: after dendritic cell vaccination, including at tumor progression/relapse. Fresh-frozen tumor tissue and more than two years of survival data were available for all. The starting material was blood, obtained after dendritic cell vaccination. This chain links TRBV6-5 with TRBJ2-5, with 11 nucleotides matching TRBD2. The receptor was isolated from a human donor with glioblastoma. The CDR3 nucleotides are TGTGCCAGCAGTTACAGACTAGCGGGGAGACAAGAGACCCAGTACTTC. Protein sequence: CASSYRLAGRQETQYF.